The T cell receptor beta chain under discussion was sequenced for a study of blood T cell repertoires in COVID-19. Germline V gene sequence: CDR1 SGHTS, CDR2 YDEGEE. This CDR3 has 14 residues. The ends were cut back, 8 bases at V and 1 base at J, with 15 bases in the middle. As handled by the study authors: The authors estimated nucleated cell counts from reference gene primer amplification. Sequenced by immunoSEQ multiplex PCR; TCRdb stores in-frame clones only, minus some. V, J and clone size reflect that table, while D and trimming were determined from the DNA. Among around 460,000 clones listed, 70% to 90% were seen once.

The sequencing sample was made of peripheral blood. The source is a young man with COVID-19, enrolled during active disease. This chain uses TRBV5-8 with TRBJ2-5, with D possibly matching TRBD2 (5 bases). For the CDR3, the DNA is TGTGCCAGTCGGAGGCGGGCAGCCCAAGAGACCCAGTACTTC. Translating it yields CASRRRAAQETQYF.